This is a list of T cell receptor beta chains from one sample in a study of T cell changes during pregnancy in multiple sclerosis. Measured with immunoSEQ multiplex PCR; TCRdb has only the in-frame clones, and not every one. In the table there are nearly 110,000 clones, 85% to 95% of which are singletons. Sequences were derived from peripheral blood, sampled in the third trimester of pregnancy. The source is a female donor in good health, enrolled as a control in a pregnancy study. The CDR3 runs from the conserved cysteine through the conserved F or W. Fields, in order: D gene, clone size, J gene, V gene, CDR3 DNA, CDR3 protein. A D gene is named only where the DNA matches it firmly. The size entry is marked missing in some rows and otherwise reads once, few, many or a size class.

d_gene: -
abundance: -
j_gene: TRBJ2-7
v_gene: TRBV2
CDR3nt: TGTGCCAGCAGTGGCAACAGGGTCTCCTACGAGCAGTACTTC
CDR3aa: CASSGNRVSYEQYF

d_gene: TRBD1
abundance: -
j_gene: TRBJ1-1
v_gene: TRBV10-3
CDR3nt: TGTGCCATCAGTGAGCGGGACAGGGGGGACACTGAAGCTTTCTTT
CDR3aa: CAISERDRGDTEAFF

d_gene: -
abundance: -
j_gene: TRBJ2-4
v_gene: TRBV10-2
CDR3nt: TGCGCCAGCAGTGAGGAGGGAGTAGCCAAAAACATTCAGTACTTC
CDR3aa: CASSEEGVAKNIQYF

d_gene: -
abundance: -
j_gene: TRBJ1-1
v_gene: TRBV30
CDR3nt: TGTGCCTGGAGTGCCCTGGGGGGTATAATGAACACTGAAGCTTTCTTT
CDR3aa: CAWSALGGIMNTEAFF

d_gene: -
abundance: -
j_gene: TRBJ1-1
v_gene: TRBV18
CDR3nt: TGTGCCAGCTCAGGCCGTACATCGAACACTGAAGCTTTCTTT
CDR3aa: CASSGRTSNTEAFF

d_gene: -
abundance: -
j_gene: TRBJ1-2
v_gene: TRBV30
CDR3nt: TGTGCCTGGAGTGGGACCGAGACAGCCTATGGCTACACCTTC
CDR3aa: CAWSGTETAYGYTF

d_gene: -
abundance: once
j_gene: TRBJ2-1
v_gene: TRBV9
CDR3nt: TGTGCCAGCAGCGCACCAACAGGGCTGAGCTCCTACAATGAGCAGTTCTTC
CDR3aa: CASSAPTGLSSYNEQFF

d_gene: TRBD1
abundance: few
j_gene: TRBJ1-1
v_gene: TRBV30
CDR3nt: TGTGCCTGGAGTGCAACCGGGACAGGTGAAGCTTTCTTT
CDR3aa: CAWSATGTGEAFF

d_gene: TRBD1
abundance: -
j_gene: TRBJ1-1
v_gene: TRBV27
CDR3nt: TGTGCCAGCAGTTTAACAGGGGAGGCTGAAGCTTTCTTT
CDR3aa: CASSLTGEAEAFF

d_gene: -
abundance: -
j_gene: TRBJ2-5
v_gene: TRBV2
CDR3nt: TGTGCCAGCAGTTTTAACAGGCGTTACCAAGAGACCCAGTACTTC
CDR3aa: CASSFNRRYQETQYF

d_gene: TRBD1
abundance: -
j_gene: TRBJ1-1
v_gene: TRBV7-2
CDR3nt: TGTGCCAGCAGCAATCAACAGGGGGCTGAAGCTTTCTTT
CDR3aa: CASSNQQGAEAFF

d_gene: TRBD2
abundance: -
j_gene: TRBJ2-1
v_gene: TRBV10-3
CDR3nt: TGTGCCATCAGTGGGACTAGCGAGCAGTTCTTC
CDR3aa: CAISGTSEQFF

d_gene: TRBD1
abundance: -
j_gene: TRBJ1-6
v_gene: TRBV10-2
CDR3nt: TGCGCCAGCAGTACAGGGGGTCATTCACCCCTCCACTTT
CDR3aa: CASSTGGHSPLHF

d_gene: -
abundance: once
j_gene: TRBJ2-5
v_gene: TRBV7-7
CDR3nt: TGTGCTAGCAGCTTAGGACCCGCGGGAACCGAGACCCAGTACTTC
CDR3aa: CASSLGPAGTETQYF

d_gene: -
abundance: -
j_gene: TRBJ2-1
v_gene: TRBV7-2
CDR3nt: TGTGCCAGCAGTACGGCGGGGAGCTCCTACAATGAGCAGTTCTTC
CDR3aa: CASSTAGSSYNEQFF

d_gene: -
abundance: -
j_gene: TRBJ1-2
v_gene: TRBV27
CDR3nt: TGTGCCAGCAGAGACGCCCAGGGATATGGCTACACCTTC
CDR3aa: CASRDAQGYGYTF

d_gene: -
abundance: -
j_gene: TRBJ2-1
v_gene: TRBV5-6
CDR3nt: TGTGCCAGCAGCTTAATACGGAATGAGCAGTTCTTC
CDR3aa: CASSLIRNEQFF

d_gene: -
abundance: -
j_gene: TRBJ2-2
v_gene: TRBV7-2
CDR3nt: TGTGCCAGCAGCTTAGCGATACAGACCACCGGGGAGCTGTTTTTT
CDR3aa: CASSLAIQTTGELFF

d_gene: TRBD2
abundance: -
j_gene: TRBJ2-1
v_gene: TRBV5-1
CDR3nt: TGCGCCAGCAGCTTACAAGCGGGGCACGACAATGAGCAGTTCTTC
CDR3aa: CASSLQAGHDNEQFF

d_gene: -
abundance: -
j_gene: TRBJ2-5
v_gene: TRBV25-1
CDR3nt: TGTGCCAGCAGTGATAGGACGGAGGGTCGGCAGTACTTC
CDR3aa: CASSDRTEGRQYF

d_gene: -
abundance: -
j_gene: TRBJ1-1
v_gene: TRBV4-3
CDR3nt: TGCGCCAGCAGCCAAGGCCCGCAGGGGTCGGCTTTCTTT
CDR3aa: CASSQGPQGSAFF

d_gene: -
abundance: -
j_gene: TRBJ1-1
v_gene: TRBV30
CDR3nt: TGTGCCTGGAGTATCCCCTCTAGGGGGAACACTGAAGCTTTCTTT
CDR3aa: CAWSIPSRGNTEAFF

d_gene: -
abundance: -
j_gene: TRBJ2-2
v_gene: TRBV10-3
CDR3nt: TGTGCCATCGGCGGGTCTGGACCTAAAATCCTTAACACCGGGGAGCTGTTTTTT
CDR3aa: CAIGGSGPKILNTGELFF

d_gene: -
abundance: once
j_gene: TRBJ1-2
v_gene: TRBV11-2
CDR3nt: TGTGCCAGCAGCCCGGGAGGGCCCAACTATGGCTACACCTTC
CDR3aa: CASSPGGPNYGYTF